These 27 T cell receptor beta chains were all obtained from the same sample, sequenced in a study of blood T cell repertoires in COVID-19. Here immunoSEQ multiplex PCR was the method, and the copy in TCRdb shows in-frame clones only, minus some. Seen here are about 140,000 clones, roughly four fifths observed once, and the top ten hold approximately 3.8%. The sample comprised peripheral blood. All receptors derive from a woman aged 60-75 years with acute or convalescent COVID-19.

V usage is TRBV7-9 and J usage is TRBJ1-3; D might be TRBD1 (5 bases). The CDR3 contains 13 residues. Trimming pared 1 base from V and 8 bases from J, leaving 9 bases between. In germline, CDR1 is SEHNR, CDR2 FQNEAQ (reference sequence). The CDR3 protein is CASSLGQFDTIYF. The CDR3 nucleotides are TGTGCCAGCAGCTTAGGACAGTTTGACACCATATATTTT.

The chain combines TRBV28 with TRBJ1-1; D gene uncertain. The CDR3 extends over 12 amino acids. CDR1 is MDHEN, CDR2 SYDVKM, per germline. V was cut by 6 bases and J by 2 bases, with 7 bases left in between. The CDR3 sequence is CASRQQNTEAFF. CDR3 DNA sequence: TGTGCCAGCAGACAACAAAACACTGAAGCTTTCTTT.

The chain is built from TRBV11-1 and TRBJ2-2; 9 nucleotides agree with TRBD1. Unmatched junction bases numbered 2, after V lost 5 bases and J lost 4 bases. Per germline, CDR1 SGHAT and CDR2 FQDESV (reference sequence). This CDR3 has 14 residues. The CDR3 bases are TGTGCCAGCAGCAAGACAGGGGGCACCGGGGAGCTGTTTTTT. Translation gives CASSKTGGTGELFF.

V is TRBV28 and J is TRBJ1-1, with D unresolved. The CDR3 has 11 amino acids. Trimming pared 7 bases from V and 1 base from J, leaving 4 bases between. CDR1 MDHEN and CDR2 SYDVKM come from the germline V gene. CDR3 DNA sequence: TGTGCCAGCATCCAGAACACTGAAGCTTTCTTT. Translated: CASIQNTEAFF.

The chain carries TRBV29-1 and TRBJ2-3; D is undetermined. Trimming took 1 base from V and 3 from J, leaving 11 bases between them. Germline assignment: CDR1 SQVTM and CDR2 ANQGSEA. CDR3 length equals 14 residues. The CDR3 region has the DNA TGCAGCGTTGAAGGCAGGTTTGGGACAGATACGCAGTATTTT. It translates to CSVEGRFGTDTQYF.

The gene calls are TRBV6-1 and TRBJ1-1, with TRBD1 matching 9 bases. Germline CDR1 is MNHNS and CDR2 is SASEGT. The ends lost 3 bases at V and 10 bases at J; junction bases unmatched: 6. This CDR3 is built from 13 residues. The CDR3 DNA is TGTGCCAGCAGTGAGGGGGACAGGGCAAGAGCTTTCTTT. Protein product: CASSEGDRARAFF.

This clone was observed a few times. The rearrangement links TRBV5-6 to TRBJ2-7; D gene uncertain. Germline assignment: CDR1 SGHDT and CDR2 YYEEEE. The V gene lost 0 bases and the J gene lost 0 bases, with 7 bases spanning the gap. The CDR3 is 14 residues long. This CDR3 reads CASSLGRSSYEQYF. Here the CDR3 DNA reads TGTGCCAGCAGCTTGGGGCGGAGCTCCTACGAGCAGTACTTC.

The CDR3 reads CASSNKDTQYF. CDR3 bases: TGTGCCAGCTCGAACAAAGATACGCAGTATTTT. The V gene is TRBV7-9, the J gene TRBJ2-3; D unresolved. The CDR3 is 11 residues long. Trimming took 8 bases from V and 5 from J, leaving 8 bases between them. CDR1 is SEHNR, CDR2 FQNEAQ, per germline (reference sequence).

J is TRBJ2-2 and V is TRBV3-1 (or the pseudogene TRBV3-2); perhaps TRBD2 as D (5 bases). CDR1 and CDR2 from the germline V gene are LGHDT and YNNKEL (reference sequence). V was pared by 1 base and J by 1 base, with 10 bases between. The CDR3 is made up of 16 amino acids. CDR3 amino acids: CASSQVTGLNTGELFF. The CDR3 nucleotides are TGTGCCAGCAGCCAAGTGACCGGACTGAACACCGGGGAGCTGTTTTTT.

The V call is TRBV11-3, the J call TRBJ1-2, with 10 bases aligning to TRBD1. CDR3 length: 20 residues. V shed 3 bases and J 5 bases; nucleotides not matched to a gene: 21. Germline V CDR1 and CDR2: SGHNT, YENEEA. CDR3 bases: TGTGCCAGCAGCTTGCCGAACGAGACAGGGGGCGAAGTAGCACGTTATGGCTACACCTTC. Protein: CASSLPNETGGEVARYGYTF.

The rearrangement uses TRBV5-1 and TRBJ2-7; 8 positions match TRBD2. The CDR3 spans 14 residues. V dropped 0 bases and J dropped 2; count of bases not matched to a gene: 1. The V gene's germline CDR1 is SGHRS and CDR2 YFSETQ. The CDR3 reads CASSLAGGTYEQYF. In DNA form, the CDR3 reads TGCGCCAGCAGCTTGGCGGGAGGGACCTACGAGCAGTACTTC.

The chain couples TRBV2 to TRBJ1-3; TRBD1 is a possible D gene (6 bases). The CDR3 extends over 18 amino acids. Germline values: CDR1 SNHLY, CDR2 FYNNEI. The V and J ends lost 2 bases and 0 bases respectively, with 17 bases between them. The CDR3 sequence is CASSEPVDRGSSGNTIYF. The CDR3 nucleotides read TGTGCCAGCAGTGAACCCGTTGATAGGGGGAGCTCTGGAAACACCATATATTTT.

CDR3 coding DNA: TGTGCCAGCAGCTTAGTAGCGGGCCACGAGCAGTACTTC. Amino acid sequence: CASSLVAGHEQYF. This chain connects TRBV7-2 to TRBJ2-7; 7 positions match TRBD2. With V trimmed by 1 base and J by 5 bases, 2 bases remained unmatched. This CDR3 comprises 13 residues. Germline loops: CDR1 SGHTA, CDR2 FQGNSA.

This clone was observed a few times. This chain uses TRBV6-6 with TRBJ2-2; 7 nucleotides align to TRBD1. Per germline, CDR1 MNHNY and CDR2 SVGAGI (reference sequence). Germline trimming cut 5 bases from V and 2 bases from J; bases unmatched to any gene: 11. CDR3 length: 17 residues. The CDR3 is CASSPTGYGSNTGELFF. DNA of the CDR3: TGTGCCAGCAGTCCGACAGGGTATGGATCCAACACCGGGGAGCTGTTTTTT.

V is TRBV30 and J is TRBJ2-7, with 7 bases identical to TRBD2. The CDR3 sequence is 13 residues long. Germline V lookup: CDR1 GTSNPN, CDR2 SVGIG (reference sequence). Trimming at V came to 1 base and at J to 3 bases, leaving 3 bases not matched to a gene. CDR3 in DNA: TGTGCCTGGAGTGGGGGAGGGATCTACGAGCAGTACTTC. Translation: CAWSGGGIYEQYF.

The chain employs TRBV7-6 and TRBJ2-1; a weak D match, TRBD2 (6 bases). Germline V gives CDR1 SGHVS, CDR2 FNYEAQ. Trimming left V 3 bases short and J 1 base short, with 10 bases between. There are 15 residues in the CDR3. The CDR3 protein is CASSFRERSYNEQFF. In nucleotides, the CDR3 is TGTGCCAGCAGCTTCCGGGAGAGGTCCTACAATGAGCAGTTCTTC.

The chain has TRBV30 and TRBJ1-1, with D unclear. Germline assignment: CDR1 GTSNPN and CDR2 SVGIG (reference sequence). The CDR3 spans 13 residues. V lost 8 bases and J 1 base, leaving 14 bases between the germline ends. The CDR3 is CARSRSANTEAFF. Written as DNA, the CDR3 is TGTGCCCGGTCTAGGTCCGCGAACACTGAAGCTTTCTTT.

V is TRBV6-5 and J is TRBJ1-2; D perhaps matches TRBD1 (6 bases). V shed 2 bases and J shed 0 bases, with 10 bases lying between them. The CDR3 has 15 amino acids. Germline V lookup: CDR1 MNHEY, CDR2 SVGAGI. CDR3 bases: TGTGCCAGCAGTTACCAGACAGGAGCTAACTATGGCTACACCTTC. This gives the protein CASSYQTGANYGYTF.

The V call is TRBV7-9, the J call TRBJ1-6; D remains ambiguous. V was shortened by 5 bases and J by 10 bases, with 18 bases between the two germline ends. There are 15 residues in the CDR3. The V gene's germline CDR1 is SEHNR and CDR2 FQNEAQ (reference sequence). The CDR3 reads CASSPAAVSSSPLHF. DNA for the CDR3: TGTGCCAGCAGCCCGGCTGCGGTCTCGTCATCACCCCTCCACTTT.

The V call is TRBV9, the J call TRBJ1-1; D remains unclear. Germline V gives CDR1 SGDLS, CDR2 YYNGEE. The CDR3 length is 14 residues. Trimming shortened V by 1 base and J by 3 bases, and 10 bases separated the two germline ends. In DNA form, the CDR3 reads TGTGCCAGCAGCGTAAATCTAGGTGACACTGAAGCTTTCTTT. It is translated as CASSVNLGDTEAFF.

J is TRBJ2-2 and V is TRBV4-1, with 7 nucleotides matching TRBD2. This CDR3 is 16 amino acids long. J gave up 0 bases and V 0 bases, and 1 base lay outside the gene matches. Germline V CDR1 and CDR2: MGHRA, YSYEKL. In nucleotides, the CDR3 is TGCGCCAGCAGCCAAGACGGACTAGCGAACACCGGGGAGCTGTTTTTT. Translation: CASSQDGLANTGELFF.

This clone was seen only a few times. The CDR3 spells CASAQGRERGALYEQYF. As DNA, the CDR3 is TGTGCCAGCGCGCAAGGGAGAGAGCGGGGAGCCCTCTACGAGCAGTACTTC. The V call is TRBV7-9, the J call TRBJ2-7; 7 positions match TRBD2. CDR1 and CDR2 (germline): SEHNR, FQNEAQ (reference sequence). V gave up 8 bases and J gave up 3 bases; unmatched junction bases: 19. The CDR3 runs to 17 residues.

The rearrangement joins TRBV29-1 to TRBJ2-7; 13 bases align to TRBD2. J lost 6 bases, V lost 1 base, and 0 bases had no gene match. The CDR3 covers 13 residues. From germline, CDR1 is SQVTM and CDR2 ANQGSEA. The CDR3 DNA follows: TGCAGCGTTGAAGGGACTAGCGGGAGCGAGCAGTACTTC. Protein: CSVEGTSGSEQYF.

This CDR3 reads CASSSPSGQGWYGYTF. As DNA, the CDR3 is TGTGCCAGCAGTTCACCCTCGGGACAGGGGTGGTATGGCTACACCTTC. The chain combines TRBV28 with TRBJ1-2; 10 bases fit TRBD1. J gave up 5 bases and V 4 bases, and 10 bases lay outside the gene matches. CDR1 is MDHEN and CDR2 is SYDVKM in the germline V gene. The CDR3 runs to 16 residues.

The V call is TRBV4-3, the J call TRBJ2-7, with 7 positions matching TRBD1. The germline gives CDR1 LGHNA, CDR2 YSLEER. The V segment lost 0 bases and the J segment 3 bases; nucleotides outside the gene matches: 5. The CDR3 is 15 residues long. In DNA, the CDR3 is TGCGCCAGCAGCCAAGAACGGGCAGGGGGCTACGAGCAGTACTTC. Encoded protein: CASSQERAGGYEQYF.

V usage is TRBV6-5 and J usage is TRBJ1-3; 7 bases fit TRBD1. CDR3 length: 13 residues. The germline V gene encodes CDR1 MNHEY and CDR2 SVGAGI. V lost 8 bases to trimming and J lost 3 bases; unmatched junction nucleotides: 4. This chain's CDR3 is CASWGTDGNTIYF. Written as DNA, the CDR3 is TGTGCCAGCTGGGGGACAGATGGAAACACCATATATTTT.

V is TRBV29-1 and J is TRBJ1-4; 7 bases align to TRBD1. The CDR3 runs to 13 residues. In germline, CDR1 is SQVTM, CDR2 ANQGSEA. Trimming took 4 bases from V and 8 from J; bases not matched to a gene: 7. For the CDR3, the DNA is TGCAGCGTTGTTACAGGGGTGGGGGAAAAACTGTTTTTT. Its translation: CSVVTGVGEKLFF.